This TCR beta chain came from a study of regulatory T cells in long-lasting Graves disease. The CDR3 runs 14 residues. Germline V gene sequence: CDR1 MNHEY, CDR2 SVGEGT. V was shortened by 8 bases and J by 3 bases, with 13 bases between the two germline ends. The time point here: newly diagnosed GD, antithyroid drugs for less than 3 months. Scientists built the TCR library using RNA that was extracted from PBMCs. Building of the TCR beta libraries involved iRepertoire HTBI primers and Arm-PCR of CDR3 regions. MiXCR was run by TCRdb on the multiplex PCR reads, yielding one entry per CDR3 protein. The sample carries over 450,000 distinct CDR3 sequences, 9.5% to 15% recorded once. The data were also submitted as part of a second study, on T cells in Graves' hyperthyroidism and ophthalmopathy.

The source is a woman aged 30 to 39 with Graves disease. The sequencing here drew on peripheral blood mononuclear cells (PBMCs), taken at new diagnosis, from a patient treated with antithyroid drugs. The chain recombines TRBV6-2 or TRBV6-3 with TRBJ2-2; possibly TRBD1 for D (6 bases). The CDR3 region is CASSLGADTGELFF. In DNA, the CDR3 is TGTGCCAGCTCTCTGGGGGCGGACACCGGGGAGCTGTTTTTT.